These 17 T cell receptor beta chains came from one sample sequenced in a study of blood T cell repertoires in COVID-19. Produced via immunoSEQ multiplex PCR; TCRdb's table is partial and in-frame only. In the table there are tens of thousands of clones, about 86% of which are singletons. The sequenced material came from peripheral blood. The origin of the receptors is a man between 65 and 79 years old with acute or convalescent COVID-19.

The rearrangement links TRBV27 to TRBJ1-6; the D gene is possibly TRBD1 (6 bases). CDR3 length: 16 amino acids. The V gene lost 6 bases and the J gene lost 5 bases, with 17 bases spanning the gap. CDR1 and CDR2 (germline): MNHEY, SMNVEV (reference sequence). In nucleotides, the CDR3 is TGTGCCAGCAGCCGAGGACAGCCTCCAGATAATTCACCCCTCCACTTT. Its protein product is CASSRGQPPDNSPLHF.

This sequence joins TRBV11-1 and TRBJ2-1; TRBD2 matches at 7 bases. J gave up 9 bases and V 5 bases, and 7 bases lay outside the gene matches. The CDR3 is 13 residues long. Germline V gene sequence: CDR1 SGHAT, CDR2 FQDESV (reference sequence). The CDR3 spells CASSPNREGEQFF. CDR3 in DNA: TGTGCCAGCAGCCCAAATAGGGAGGGTGAGCAGTTCTTC.

The rearrangement joins TRBV28 to TRBJ2-1; 8 bases are a match to TRBD1. The CDR3 covers 15 residues. V was pared by 5 bases and J by 6 bases, with 9 bases of the junction left unmatched. The germline V gene encodes CDR1 MDHEN and CDR2 SYDVKM. This chain's CDR3 is CASSPDRDIGNEQFF. In nucleotides, the CDR3 is TGTGCCAGCAGTCCGGACAGGGACATTGGCAATGAGCAGTTCTTC.

This clone appeared a single time. The J gene is TRBJ1-5, the V gene TRBV5-5; D gene uncertain. Germline-derived CDR1 and CDR2 are SGHKS and YYEKEE (reference sequence). V lost 0 bases to trimming and J lost 2 bases, with 3 bases between them. CDR3 size: 13 residues. The CDR3 DNA is TGTGCCAGCAGCTTGGCCGGCAATCAGCCCCAGCATTTT. It codes for CASSLAGNQPQHF.

V gene TRBV6-5 combines with J gene TRBJ1-2, with D tentatively TRBD1 (6 bases). Germline-derived CDR1 and CDR2 are MNHEY and SVGAGI. CDR3 length: 15 amino acids. V was trimmed by 2 bases and J by 6 bases, leaving 16 bases between them. CDR3 DNA: TGTGCCAGCAGTTACCCAGGGGAGGGCGTAGATGGCTACACCTTC. It yields the protein CASSYPGEGVDGYTF.

The chain joins TRBV11-2 to TRBJ2-1, with 10 bases that match TRBD2. This CDR3 contains 15 residues. Trimming removed 0 bases from V and 4 bases from J; junction bases left unmatched: 0. Germline CDR1 SGHAT, CDR2 FQNNGV. The CDR3 bases are TGTGCCAGCAGCTTAGAACTAGCGGGGTACAATGAGCAGTTCTTC. As protein: CASSLELAGYNEQFF. Together with reference TRBV11-2 and TRBJ2-1, the CDR3 gives the full variable domain: EAGVAQSPRYKIIEKRQSVAFWCNPISGHATLYWYQQILGQGPKLLIQFQNNGVVDDSQLPKDRFSAERLKGVDSTLKIQPAKLEDSAVYLCASSLELAGYNEQFFGPGTRLTVL.

The V call is TRBV2, the J call TRBJ2-1; D is possibly TRBD1 (6 bases). Germline CDR1 SNHLY, CDR2 FYNNEI. The length of the CDR3 is 11 residues. Trimming took off 6 bases at V and 12 bases at J, with 12 bases between the two ends. The CDR3 loop reads CASRETGPQFF. The CDR3 coding sequence is TGTGCCAGCAGGGAGACAGGACCGCAGTTCTTC.

The gene calls are TRBV5-4 and TRBJ1-6; tentative D call: TRBD1 (5 bases). In germline, CDR1 is SGHNT, CDR2 YYREEE (reference sequence). V lost 3 bases and J lost 7, with 8 bases in between. This CDR3 has 13 residues. CDR3 sequence (DNA): TGTGCCAGCAGCTCCAGACAGAATTCACCCCTCCACTTT. Its protein product is CASSSRQNSPLHF.

This rearrangement joins TRBV28 to TRBJ2-2, with TRBD2 matching over 8 bases. Germline V gene sequence: CDR1 MDHEN, CDR2 SYDVKM. J gave up 5 bases and V 10 bases, and 15 bases lay outside the gene matches. This CDR3 is built from 16 residues. The CDR3 loop is CATLPPGLADTGELFF. In DNA form, the CDR3 reads TGTGCCACCTTACCTCCTGGACTAGCAGATACCGGGGAGCTGTTTTTT.

The chain carries TRBV10-3 and TRBJ2-2; 10 bases fit TRBD1. V lost 6 bases and J lost 6; bases outside the gene matches: 4. Germline V gives CDR1 ENHRY, CDR2 SYGVKD. The CDR3 covers 14 residues. CDR3 protein: CAISGDRGPGELFF. Written as DNA, the CDR3 is TGTGCCATCAGCGGGGACAGGGGTCCCGGGGAGCTGTTTTTT.

The gene calls are TRBV28 and TRBJ1-4, with D perhaps matching TRBD1 (6 bases). This CDR3 region has 12 residues. Germline V CDR1 and CDR2: MDHEN, SYDVKM. Trimming cost V 8 bases and J 5 bases, with 9 bases left between them. The CDR3 sequence is CASLGTNEKLFF. DNA for the CDR3: TGTGCCAGCTTGGGGACAAATGAAAAACTGTTTTTT. The complete variable domain, with remaining parts taken from reference TRBV28 and TRBJ1-4, reads DVKVTQSSRYLVKRTGEKVFLECVQDMDHENMFWYRQDPGLGLRLIYFSYDVKMKEKGDIPEGYSVSREKKERFSLILESASTNQTSMYLCASLGTNEKLFFGSGTQLSVL.

The chain joins TRBV7-2 to TRBJ2-7, with 7 bases lining up with TRBD1. The V segment lost 3 bases and the J segment 8 bases; nucleotides outside the gene matches: 16. There are 16 residues in the CDR3. The germline V gene has CDR1 SGHTA and CDR2 FQGNSA. CDR3: CASSLTVGDSTTKQYF. CDR3 nucleotides: TGTGCCAGCAGCTTGACGGTGGGGGACAGTACGACTAAGCAGTACTTC.

V is TRBV6-2 or TRBV6-3 and J is TRBJ2-3, with TRBD2 matching 9 bases. This CDR3 region has 19 residues. The germline gives CDR1 MNHEY, CDR2 SVGEGT. The V and J ends lost 0 bases and 2 bases, in that order; junction bases with no gene match: 12. The CDR3 bases are TGTGCCAGCAGTTACTCGAGCCTAGCGGGACTATACCCCACAGATACGCAGTATTTT. This sequence encodes CASSYSSLAGLYPTDTQYF.

The chain has TRBV5-4 and TRBJ1-4; D possibly corresponds to TRBD1 (5 bases). V gave up 5 bases and J gave up 5 bases, with 16 bases separating them. Germline V gives CDR1 SGHNT, CDR2 YYREEE (reference sequence). CDR3 length equals 15 residues. The CDR3 DNA reads TGTGCCAGCAGAGACCCGAGTGCAGGGAATGAAAAACTGTTTTTT. It translates to CASRDPSAGNEKLFF.

The chain recombines TRBV5-1 with TRBJ1-1; 8 bases line up with TRBD1. Germline V gene sequence: CDR1 SGHRS, CDR2 YFSETQ. V shed 9 bases, J shed 2 bases, and the junction held 12 bases outside the gene matches. The length of the CDR3 is 15 residues. CDR3 DNA sequence: TGCGCCACCACCCCAGGGGGCGGAATAAACACTGAAGCTTTCTTT. Its translation: CATTPGGGINTEAFF.

The rearrangement uses TRBV10-3 and TRBJ2-2; a weak D match, TRBD1 (5 bases). Germline V gene lookup returns CDR1 ENHRY and CDR2 SYGVKD. The V end was cut by 3 bases, the J end by 2 bases, with 16 bases between. This CDR3 spans 17 amino acids. This CDR3 reads CAISDGKGPQNTGELFF. CDR3 sequence (DNA): TGTGCCATCAGTGATGGGAAGGGGCCTCAAAACACCGGGGAGCTGTTTTTT.

The chain carries TRBV6-1 and TRBJ1-5; weak D call: TRBD1 (5 bases). The CDR3 has 13 residues. Germline CDR1 reads MNHNS; CDR2 reads SASEGT. The V end was cut by 3 bases, the J end by 6 bases, with 9 bases between. The DNA of the CDR3 is TGTGCCAGCAGTGACGGGCAGGGTCAGCCCCAGCATTTT. Encoded protein: CASSDGQGQPQHF.